Below, 21 T cell receptor beta chains from the same sample are listed, as sequenced in a study of blood T cell repertoires in COVID-19. Using immunoSEQ multiplex PCR, the repertoire was profiled, and TCRdb retains in-frame clones only, with some absent. Altogether 97,000 or so clones are present, more than 90% being singletons, with the ten largest covering 1.9%. Sequenced sample: peripheral blood. All receptors derive from a woman aged 50 to 65 with COVID-19, enrolled during active disease.

This clone was observed once. The genes are TRBV24-1 and TRBJ2-3, with a tentative D call TRBD1 (6 bases). Germline V gives CDR1 KGHDR, CDR2 SFDVKD. The CDR3 loop spans 13 amino acids. The V end was cut by 2 bases, the J end by 11 bases, with 13 bases between. Here the CDR3 DNA reads TGTGCCACCAGTGATTCGTCCGGGACATTGCAGTATTTT. Encoded protein: CATSDSSGTLQYF.

J is TRBJ2-5 and V is TRBV7-2, with 13 nucleotides matching TRBD2. Per germline, CDR1 SGHTA and CDR2 FQGNSA. The CDR3 spans 15 residues. Unmatched junction bases numbered 3, after V lost 3 bases and J lost 5 bases. Written as DNA, the CDR3 is TGTGCCAGCAGCTTGGGACTAGCGGGGTCGGAGACCCAGTACTTC. It is translated as CASSLGLAGSETQYF.

The chain recombines TRBV2 with TRBJ1-6, with D perhaps matching TRBD1 (6 bases). The germline CDR1 and CDR2 sequences are SNHLY and FYNNEI. The CDR3 is made up of 16 amino acids. With 5 bases removed from V and 0 bases from J, the gap between germline ends came to 11 bases. Here the CDR3 DNA reads TGTGCCAGCAGTCGTCAAGGGGGCTCCTATAATTCACCCCTCCACTTT. This encodes CASSRQGGSYNSPLHF.

This chain links TRBV29-1 with TRBJ2-3, with D unclear. The V end was cut by 4 bases, the J end by 5 bases, with 13 bases between. The CDR3 contains 13 residues. Germline CDR1 SQVTM, CDR2 ANQGSEA. CDR3 residues: CSVVLWSEDTQYF. In DNA, the CDR3 is TGCAGCGTTGTATTATGGAGCGAAGATACGCAGTATTTT.

The chain combines TRBV2 with TRBJ1-4, with no clear D. Germline assignment: CDR1 SNHLY and CDR2 FYNNEI. Trimming removed 7 bases at V and 6 bases at J, with 12 bases between. The CDR3 extends over 13 amino acids. CDR3 in DNA: TGTGCCAGCAACGGAGGAAGGGATGAAAAACTGTTTTTT. This codes for CASNGGRDEKLFF.

Only a few counts were recorded for this clone. J is TRBJ1-5 and V is TRBV5-6, with a tentative D call TRBD1 (6 bases). The V end lost 0 bases, the J end lost 8 bases, and 12 bases lay between the germline ends. CDR3 length equals 14 residues. CDR1 and CDR2 (germline): SGHDT, YYEEEE. CDR3: CASSLAGERKPQHF. CDR3 in DNA: TGTGCCAGCAGCTTGGCAGGGGAAAGGAAGCCCCAGCATTTT.

This chain uses TRBV5-6 with TRBJ2-7; D remains unclear. CDR1 and CDR2 (germline): SGHDT, YYEEEE. CDR3 length equals 12 residues. With 0 bases removed from V and 6 bases from J, the gap between germline ends came to 7 bases. In DNA form, the CDR3 reads TGTGCCAGCAGCTTGGGAGTTGGCGAGCAGTACGTC. The encoded protein is CASSLGVGEQYV.

The chain recombines TRBV7-8 with TRBJ1-4; D ambiguous. CDR3 length: 14 residues. V lost 6 bases and J lost 8, with 16 bases in between. The germline gives CDR1 SGHVS, CDR2 FQNEAQ. In nucleotides, the CDR3 is TGTGCCAGCAGTCTTACTGAGACGGGGGAAAAACTGTTTTTT. Protein sequence: CASSLTETGEKLFF.

In DNA form, the CDR3 reads TGTGCCAGCAGCAAAAATCCCCTGACAGGTGGCTACACCTTC. Amino acid sequence: CASSKNPLTGGYTF. V is TRBV21-1 and J is TRBJ1-2; TRBD1 is taken as the D call from the table, unchecked against the DNA. TRBV21-1 is tagged as a pseudogene. This CDR3 is built from 14 residues.

The chain joins TRBV5-6 to TRBJ1-2; D is perhaps TRBD1 (5 bases). The CDR3 sequence is 13 residues long. CDR1 is SGHDT, CDR2 YYEEEE, per germline. V lost 1 base and J 4 bases, leaving 8 bases between the germline ends. The CDR3 DNA is TGTGCCAGCAGCTTGATTAGGGGCTATGGCTACACCTTC. Amino acid sequence: CASSLIRGYGYTF.

The chain employs TRBV18 and TRBJ1-1; TRBD1 is a possible D gene (5 bases). V lost 3 bases and J 4 bases, leaving 15 bases between the germline ends. CDR3 length: 15 amino acids. CDR1 and CDR2 (germline): KGHSH, LQKENI. This chain's CDR3 is CASSPSPGSGTEAFF. The CDR3 DNA is TGTGCCAGCTCACCTTCCCCAGGGTCGGGCACTGAAGCTTTCTTT.

CDR3 sequence (DNA): TGTGCCAGCACTCTCCTCGGACTGGCACAAGAGACCCAGTACTTC. This codes for CASTLLGLAQETQYF. The J gene is TRBJ2-5, the V gene TRBV28; TRBD2 might be the D (5 bases). V was clipped by 7 bases and J by 2 bases, with 17 bases between them. Germline CDR1 MDHEN, CDR2 SYDVKM. This CDR3 has 15 amino acids. The variable domain in full, completed from reference TRBV28 and TRBJ2-5, reads DVKVTQSSRYLVKRTGEKVFLECVQDMDHENMFWYRQDPGLGLRLIYFSYDVKMKEKGDIPEGYSVSREKKERFSLILESASTNQTSMYLCASTLLGLAQETQYFGPGTRLLVL.

The gene calls are TRBV4-1 and TRBJ1-1, with a weak D call TRBD1 (5 bases). Trimming cost V 0 bases and J 0 bases, with 11 bases left between them. CDR3 length: 16 amino acids. Germline CDR1 reads MGHRA; CDR2 reads YSYEKL. In DNA form, the CDR3 reads TGCGCCAGCAGCCAAGAGGCAGGGATCGTGAACACTGAAGCTTTCTTT. It translates to CASSQEAGIVNTEAFF.

This clone was detected only once. The chain combines TRBV7-3 with TRBJ2-2; 7 bases agree with TRBD2. This CDR3 contains 15 residues. The ends lost 5 bases at V and 5 bases at J; junction bases unmatched: 8. Germline CDR1 and CDR2: SGHTA and FQGTGA. The CDR3 reads CASSPGLVKTGELFF. CDR3 nucleotide sequence: TGTGCCAGCAGCCCTGGACTAGTAAAGACCGGGGAGCTGTTTTTT.

The gene calls are TRBV30 and TRBJ1-1; maybe TRBD1 (5 bases). Trimming removed 0 bases at V and 1 base at J, with 9 bases between. Germline CDR1 reads GTSNPN; CDR2 reads SVGIG (reference sequence). CDR3 length equals 14 residues. The CDR3 coding sequence is TGTGCCTGGAGTGTCGGGGGGGAGAACACTGAAGCTTTCTTT. It translates to CAWSVGGENTEAFF.

The CDR3 is CASSLIRVAVTGTLNTEAFF. CDR3 coding DNA: TGTGCCAGCAGCTTAATCAGGGTGGCGGTGACAGGTACCTTGAACACTGAAGCTTTCTTT. The chain links TRBV7-3 to TRBJ1-1; D is possibly TRBD1 (6 bases). CDR3 length: 20 residues. Germline V gene lookup returns CDR1 SGHTA and CDR2 FQGTGA. The ends were cut back, 1 base at V and 0 bases at J, with 24 bases in the middle. The whole variable domain, filled in from reference TRBV7-3 and TRBJ1-1, reads GAGVSQTPSNKVTEKGKYVELRCDPISGHTALYWYRQSLGQGPEFLIYFQGTGAADDSGLPNDRFFAVRPEGSVSTLKIQRTERGDSAVYLCASSLIRVAVTGTLNTEAFFGQGTRLTVV.

This clone was seen just once. This chain joins TRBV21-1 and TRBJ1-2; the table names TRBD1, a call not compared with the DNA. TRBV21-1 is a documented pseudogene. The CDR3 covers 15 residues. CDR3 protein: CASSKGVQGRYGYTF. CDR3 DNA sequence: TGTGCCAGCAGCAAAGGAGTGCAGGGGCGCTATGGCTACACCTTC.

This clone came up once. The J gene is TRBJ1-2, the V gene TRBV7-2, with 8 bases aligning to TRBD1. The CDR3 is made up of 13 amino acids. V was pared by 5 bases and J by 4 bases, with 3 bases of the junction left unmatched. Germline V gene sequence: CDR1 SGHTA, CDR2 FQGNSA. DNA for the CDR3: TGTGCCAGCAGCCCCCAGGGGGCCTATGGCTACACCTTC. Protein product: CASSPQGAYGYTF. Complete variable domain (other parts from reference TRBV7-2 and TRBJ1-2): GAGVSQSPSNKVTEKGKDVELRCDPISGHTALYWYRQSLGQGLEFLIYFQGNSAPDKSGLPSDRFSAERTGGSVSTLTIQRTQQEDSAVYLCASSPQGAYGYTFGSGTRLTVV.

The V gene is TRBV6-5, the J gene TRBJ2-2; TRBD1 matches 7 bases. This CDR3 spans 14 amino acids. V gave up 8 bases and J gave up 4 bases; unmatched junction bases: 7. The V gene's germline CDR1 is MNHEY and CDR2 SVGAGI. CDR3 bases: TGTGCCAGCCTGGGGACAGTTTTCACCGGGGAGCTGTTTTTT. It yields the protein CASLGTVFTGELFF.

The chain carries TRBV7-2 and TRBJ2-3; TRBD1 matches 10 bases. V shed 5 bases, J shed 5 bases, and the junction held 7 bases outside the gene matches. Germline V gives CDR1 SGHTA, CDR2 FQGNSA. The CDR3 contains 15 residues. DNA of the CDR3: TGTGCCAGCAGCCAACGACAGGGGGCGAGAGATACGCAGTATTTT. This encodes CASSQRQGARDTQYF. Filled out from reference TRBV7-2 and TRBJ2-3, the complete variable domain reads GAGVSQSPSNKVTEKGKDVELRCDPISGHTALYWYRQSLGQGLEFLIYFQGNSAPDKSGLPSDRFSAERTGGSVSTLTIQRTQQEDSAVYLCASSQRQGARDTQYFGPGTRLTVL.

The chain recombines TRBV10-1 with TRBJ2-5; no reliable D call. The V gene's germline CDR1 is WNHNN and CDR2 SYGVQD (reference sequence). The CDR3 consists of 13 residues. V lost 6 bases to trimming and J lost 5 bases, with 13 bases between them. The CDR3 DNA follows: TGCGCCAGCAGCGGTTCTTGGGCCGAGACCCAGTACTTC. It codes for CASSGSWAETQYF.